What follows are 16 T cell receptor beta chains derived from one specimen sequenced in a study of siplizumab effects on memory and regulatory T cells. Assay: immunoSEQ multiplex PCR; the TCRdb copy retains only in-frame clones and omits some. Of 50,000 to 60,000 clones detected, about 90% appear once; the ten largest clones hold about 0.35%. Sequenced sample: naive CD8+ T cells sorted from blood. These receptors all come from a human donor in good health.

This clone has a single count. V is TRBV7-8 and J is TRBJ2-2; 10 positions match TRBD1. This CDR3 contains 17 residues. The V gene end was trimmed by 4 bases and the J gene end by 7 bases; junction bases not matched to a gene: 12. Germline CDR1 and CDR2: SGHVS and FQNEAQ. The CDR3: CASSWRPGQGLIGELFF. CDR3 nucleotide sequence: TGTGCCAGCAGCTGGAGGCCGGGACAGGGGTTAATCGGGGAGCTGTTTTTT. Full variable domain (remainder filled in from reference TRBV7-8 and TRBJ2-2): GAGVSQSPRYKVAKRGQDVALRCDPISGHVSLFWYQQALGQGPEFLTYFQNEAQLDKSGLPSDRFFAERPEGSVSTLKIQRTQQEDSAVYLCASSWRPGQGLIGELFFGEGSRLTVL.

This clone was observed a few times. The gene calls are TRBV6-1 and TRBJ2-7; TRBD2 aligns across 7 bases. The CDR3 totals 12 residues. The germline V gene has CDR1 MNHNS and CDR2 SASEGT. Trimming took 10 bases from V and 0 from J; bases not matched to a gene: 3. The CDR3 sequence is CANSGDSYEQYF. As DNA, the CDR3 is TGTGCCAACAGCGGGGACTCCTACGAGCAGTACTTC.

The V and J genes are TRBV6-5 and TRBJ1-2; D gene unclear. Trimming left V 3 bases short and J 7 bases short, with 12 bases between. The germline V gene encodes CDR1 MNHEY and CDR2 SVGAGI. This CDR3 is 13 amino acids long. DNA of the CDR3: TGTGCCAGCAGTTATACGACGGGAGGTGGCTACACCTTC. As protein: CASSYTTGGGYTF.

The rearrangement links TRBV27 to TRBJ1-2; 9 nucleotides line up with TRBD1. CDR3 length: 14 amino acids. The V gene's germline CDR1 is MNHEY and CDR2 SMNVEV (reference sequence). After removal of 5 bases from V and 6 bases from J, the junction contained 7 bases not matched to a gene. The CDR3 protein is CASSHYRGQDGYTF. The CDR3 DNA reads as TGTGCCAGCAGTCACTACAGGGGGCAGGATGGCTACACCTTC.

V usage is TRBV7-9 and J usage is TRBJ2-3; 7 nucleotides agree with TRBD2. The length of the CDR3 is 13 residues. Germline V lookup: CDR1 SEHNR, CDR2 FQNEAQ (reference sequence). Here the CDR3 reads CDPLSGAEDTQYF. The CDR3 DNA is TGTGACCCACTCAGCGGGGCGGAGGATACGCAGTATTTT.

This clone was detected only once. The V and J genes are TRBV7-9 and TRBJ2-4; D is undetermined. The germline gives CDR1 SEHNR, CDR2 FQNEAQ (reference sequence). The V end was cut by 4 bases, the J end by 9 bases, with 19 bases between. The length of the CDR3 is 15 residues. CDR3 in DNA: TGTGCCAGCAGCTCACAAAAAGACCCTCAAGGCATTCAGTACTTC. It translates to CASSSQKDPQGIQYF.

This chain uses TRBV29-1 with TRBJ2-1; D is uncertain. CDR1 and CDR2 from the germline V gene are SQVTM and ANQGSEA. The CDR3 is 12 residues long. Trimming stripped 0 bases from V and 8 bases from J, with 8 bases between. The CDR3: CSVEELSDEQFF. The DNA for the CDR3 is TGCAGCGTTGAAGAGTTGTCCGATGAGCAGTTCTTC.

The chain has TRBV27 and TRBJ2-1; 11 positions match TRBD2. Germline V gene sequence: CDR1 MNHEY, CDR2 SMNVEV (reference sequence). The CDR3 consists of 15 residues. The ends lost 3 bases at V and 2 bases at J; junction bases unmatched: 0. CDR3 residues: CASSLGLAAYNEQFF. The CDR3, as DNA: TGTGCCAGCAGTTTGGGACTAGCGGCCTACAATGAGCAGTTCTTC.

CDR3 in amino acids: CASSQGTGTGFWTNEKLFF. The DNA of the CDR3 is TGTGCCAGCAGCCAGGGAACCGGGACAGGGTTTTGGACTAATGAAAAACTGTTTTTT. This chain uses TRBV4-2 with TRBJ1-4; 9 nucleotides align to TRBD1. J gave up 2 bases and V 3 bases, and 13 bases lay outside the gene matches. Germline V gene lookup returns CDR1 LGHNA and CDR2 YNFKEQ. The CDR3 runs 19 residues.

The V and J genes are TRBV9 and TRBJ2-1; 9 bases line up with TRBD2. CDR1 and CDR2 from the germline V gene are SGDLS and YYNGEE. The CDR3 spans 16 residues. The V segment lost 2 bases and the J segment 0 bases; nucleotides outside the gene matches: 3. CDR3 DNA: TGTGCCAGCAGCGTTAGCGGGAGAGTCTCCTACAATGAGCAGTTCTTC. It specifies CASSVSGRVSYNEQFF.

As regards this clone: The same CDR3 arises from other DNA sequences in this sample as well. The chain links TRBV19 to TRBJ2-1; D may be TRBD1 or TRBD2 (5 bases each). V was clipped by 1 base and J by 1 base, with 5 bases between them. CDR1 is LNHDA, CDR2 SQIVND, per germline (reference sequence). The CDR3 runs 14 residues. DNA of the CDR3: TGTGCCAGTAGTATAGGGGGGTCCTACAATGAGCAGTTCTTC. The encoded protein is CASSIGGSYNEQFF.

The chain joins TRBV15 to TRBJ2-1; 9 bases line up with TRBD2. The ends lost 3 bases at V and 5 bases at J; junction bases unmatched: 8. Germline values: CDR1 LNHNV, CDR2 YYDKDF (reference sequence). The CDR3 sequence is 16 residues long. The CDR3, as DNA: TGTGCCACCAGCAGCCCCCAGCGGGAGGCTAACAATGAGCAGTTCTTC. This gives the protein CATSSPQREANNEQFF.

This chain uses TRBV7-6 with TRBJ2-1; TRBD2 aligns across 11 bases. The CDR3 totals 14 residues. Trimming took 4 bases from V and 6 from J; bases not matched to a gene: 2. Germline V gene sequence: CDR1 SGHVS, CDR2 FNYEAQ. For the CDR3, the DNA is TGTGCCAGCAGCTCCGGGACTAGCGGCAATGAGCAGTTCTTC. It encodes CASSSGTSGNEQFF.

The chain combines TRBV21-1 with TRBJ1-2. TRBV21-1 is shown as a pseudogene. The CDR3 is 12 amino acids. The CDR3 DNA is TGTGCCAGCTATTCTCGGGGCGGGGGCTACACCTTC. It is translated as CASYSRGGGYTF.

This chain links TRBV6-1 with TRBJ2-1; D may match TRBD1 or TRBD2 (5 bases each). CDR1 and CDR2 from the germline V gene are MNHNS and SASEGT. Between the trimmed V and J ends, which lost 2 bases and 4 bases, there was a span of 9 bases. This CDR3 has 14 residues. The CDR3 spells CASSEWDGYNEQFF. In nucleotides, the CDR3 is TGTGCCAGCAGTGAATGGGACGGTTACAATGAGCAGTTCTTC.

The gene calls are TRBV4-1 and TRBJ2-7, with a possible D match to TRBD1 (6 bases). The CDR3 covers 14 residues. Germline CDR1 MGHRA, CDR2 YSYEKL. V gave up 4 bases and J gave up 5 bases, with 15 bases separating them. CDR3 sequence reads: CASSPEGVGNEQYF. In DNA, the CDR3 is TGCGCCAGCAGCCCAGAGGGGGTTGGGAACGAGCAGTACTTC.